This TCR beta chain emerged from a study of blood T cell repertoires in COVID-19. On the study more broadly: Samples of COVID-19 (acute and convalescent) were obtained from the United States, Italy and Spain. The cDNA or gDNA used as material had been derived from T cells, B-cell-depleted T cells, or PBMCs.

The V and J ends lost 3 bases and 2 bases, in that order; junction bases with no gene match: 10. The CDR3 extends over 18 amino acids. Germline loops: CDR1 SGHTA, CDR2 FQGNSA. Original data processing: Estimation of nucleated cell counts relied on the amplification of reference gene primers. The method was immunoSEQ multiplex PCR; TCRdb's version includes in-frame clones alone and lacks a portion of them. V and J calls and clone size are as listed in that table; D and trimming were resolved from the DNA. The table shows roughly 200,000 clones, with around 91% occurring only once. Sequenced input: peripheral blood. This chain uses TRBV7-2 with TRBJ2-3, with 11 bases identical to TRBD2. The sequence derives from a man aged 45-60 years with acute or convalescent COVID-19. The CDR3 sequence: CASSLGLAGGLFTDTQYF. CDR3 coding DNA: TGTGCCAGCAGCTTGGGTCTAGCGGGGGGACTCTTCACAGATACGCAGTATTTT.